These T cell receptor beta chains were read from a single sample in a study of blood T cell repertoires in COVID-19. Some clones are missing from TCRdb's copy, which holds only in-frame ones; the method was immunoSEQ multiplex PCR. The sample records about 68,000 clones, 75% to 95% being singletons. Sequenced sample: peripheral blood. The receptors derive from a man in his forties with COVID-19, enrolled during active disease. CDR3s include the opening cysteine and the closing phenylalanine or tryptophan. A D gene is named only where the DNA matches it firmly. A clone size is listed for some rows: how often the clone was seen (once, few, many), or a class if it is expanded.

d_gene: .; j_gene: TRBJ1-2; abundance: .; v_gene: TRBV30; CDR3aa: CAWSTRALLGYTF; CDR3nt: TGTGCCTGGAGCACTAGGGCTTTGCTTGGCTACACCTTC
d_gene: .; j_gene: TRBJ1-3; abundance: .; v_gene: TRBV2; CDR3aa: CASSDDQGFFGNTIYF; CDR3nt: TGTGCCAGCAGTGACGATCAGGGGTTTTTTGGAAACACCATATATTTT
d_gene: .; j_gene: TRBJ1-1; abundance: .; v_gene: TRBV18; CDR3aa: CASSPLNGKTEAFF; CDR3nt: TGTGCCAGCTCACCACTGAACGGTAAGACTGAAGCTTTCTTT
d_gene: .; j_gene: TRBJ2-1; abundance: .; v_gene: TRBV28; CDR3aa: CASTTPPGSYNEQFF; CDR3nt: TGTGCCAGCACTACCCCCCCGGGCTCCTACAATGAGCAGTTCTTC
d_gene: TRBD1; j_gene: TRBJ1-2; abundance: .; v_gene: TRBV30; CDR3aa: CAWSVPQGAGGYTF; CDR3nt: TGTGCCTGGAGTGTCCCACAGGGGGCGGGGGGCTACACCTTC
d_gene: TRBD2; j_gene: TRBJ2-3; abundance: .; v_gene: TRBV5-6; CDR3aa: CASSGSLAGVRTSTDTQYF; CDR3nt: TGTGCCAGCAGCGGGAGTCTAGCGGGGGTGCGTACTAGCACAGATACGCAGTATTTT
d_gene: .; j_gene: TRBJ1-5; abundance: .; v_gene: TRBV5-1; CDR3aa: CASSLGGGSNQPQHF; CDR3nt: TGCGCCAGCAGCTTGGGAGGCGGAAGCAATCAGCCCCAGCATTTT
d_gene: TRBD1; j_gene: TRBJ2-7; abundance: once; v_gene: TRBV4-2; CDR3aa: CASSQAPGQGFHEQYF; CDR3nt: TGTGCCAGCAGCCAAGCACCGGGACAGGGGTTTCACGAGCAGTACTTC
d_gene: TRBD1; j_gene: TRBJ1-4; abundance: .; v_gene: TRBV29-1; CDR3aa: CSVRTGDEKLFF; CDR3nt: TGCAGCGTTAGGACAGGGGATGAAAAACTGTTTTTT
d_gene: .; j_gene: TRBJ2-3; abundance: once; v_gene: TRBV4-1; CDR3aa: CASSQSPQTDTQYF; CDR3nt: TGCGCCAGCAGCCAAAGCCCTCAAACAGATACGCAGTATTTT
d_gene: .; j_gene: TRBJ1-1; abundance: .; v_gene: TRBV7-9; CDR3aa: CASSLLTENTEAFF; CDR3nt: TGTGCCAGCAGCTTACTAACAGAGAACACTGAAGCTTTCTTT
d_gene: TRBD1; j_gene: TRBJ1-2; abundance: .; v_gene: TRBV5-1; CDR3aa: CASSALRDRVWLNYGYTF; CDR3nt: TGCGCCAGCAGCGCTCTCAGGGACAGGGTATGGCTTAACTATGGCTACACCTTC
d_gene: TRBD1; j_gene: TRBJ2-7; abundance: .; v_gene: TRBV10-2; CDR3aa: CASSHTGQGKTYEQYF; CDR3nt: TGCGCCAGCAGCCACACCGGACAGGGGAAGACATACGAGCAGTACTTC
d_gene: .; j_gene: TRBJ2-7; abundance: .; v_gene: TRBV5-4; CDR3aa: CASSRGGTKDSYEQYF; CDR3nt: TGTGCCAGCAGCAGAGGGGGGACTAAAGACAGCTACGAGCAGTACTTC
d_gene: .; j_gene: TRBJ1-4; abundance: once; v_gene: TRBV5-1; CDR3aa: CASSVGQPDEKLFF; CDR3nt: TGCGCCAGCAGCGTGGGACAACCGGATGAAAAACTGTTTTTT
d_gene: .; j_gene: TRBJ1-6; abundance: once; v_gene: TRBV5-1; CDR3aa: CASSLISSTDSYNSPLHF; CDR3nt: TGCGCCAGCAGCTTGATCTCTAGTACGGACTCCTATAATTCACCCCTCCACTTT
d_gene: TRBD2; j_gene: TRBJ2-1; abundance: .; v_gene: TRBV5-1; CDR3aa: CASSLVAGGRNEQFF; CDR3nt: TGCGCCAGCAGCTTGGTAGCGGGGGGGCGAAATGAGCAGTTCTTC
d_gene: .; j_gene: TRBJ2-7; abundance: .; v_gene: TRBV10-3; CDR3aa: CAISDPSQPPGGSEQYF; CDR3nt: TGTGCCATCAGTGACCCCTCCCAGCCACCGGGGGGCTCGGAGCAGTACTTC
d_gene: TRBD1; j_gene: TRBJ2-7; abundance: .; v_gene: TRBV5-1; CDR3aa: CASSLGQGLSEQYF; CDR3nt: TGCGCCAGCAGCTTGGGACAGGGTTTAAGCGAGCAGTACTTC
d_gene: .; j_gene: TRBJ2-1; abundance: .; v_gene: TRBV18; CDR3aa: CASSPRIRDSVVDEQFF; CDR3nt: TGTGCCAGCTCACCAAGAATTCGGGATTCCGTAGTCGATGAGCAGTTCTTC
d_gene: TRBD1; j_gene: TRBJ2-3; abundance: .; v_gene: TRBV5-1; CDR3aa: CASWTGEGTDTQYF; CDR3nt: TGCGCCAGCTGGACAGGGGAAGGCACAGATACGCAGTATTTT
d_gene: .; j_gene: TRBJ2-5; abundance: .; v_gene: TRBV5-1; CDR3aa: CASSLSSVGETQYF; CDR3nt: TGCGCCAGCAGCCTGTCTAGCGTGGGAGAGACCCAGTACTTC
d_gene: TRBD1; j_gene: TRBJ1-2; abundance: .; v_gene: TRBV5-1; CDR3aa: CASSSDRGVYGYTF; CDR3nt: TGCGCCAGCAGCTCGGACAGGGGGGTCTATGGCTACACCTTC
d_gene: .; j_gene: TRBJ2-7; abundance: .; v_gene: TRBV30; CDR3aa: CAYHNPGFSYEQYF; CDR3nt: TGTGCCTACCACAACCCAGGGTTCTCCTACGAGCAGTACTTC
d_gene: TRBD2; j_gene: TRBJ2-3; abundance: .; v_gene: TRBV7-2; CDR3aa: CASSRSGGGSRTDTQYF; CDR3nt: TGTGCCAGCAGCCGGAGCGGGGGAGGAAGCCGCACAGATACGCAGTATTTT
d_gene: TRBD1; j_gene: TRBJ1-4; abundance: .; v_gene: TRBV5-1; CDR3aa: CASSLTGSGTGGTTNEKLFF; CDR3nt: TGCGCCAGCAGTTTAACCGGTTCGGGGACAGGGGGCACAACTAATGAAAAACTGTTTTTT